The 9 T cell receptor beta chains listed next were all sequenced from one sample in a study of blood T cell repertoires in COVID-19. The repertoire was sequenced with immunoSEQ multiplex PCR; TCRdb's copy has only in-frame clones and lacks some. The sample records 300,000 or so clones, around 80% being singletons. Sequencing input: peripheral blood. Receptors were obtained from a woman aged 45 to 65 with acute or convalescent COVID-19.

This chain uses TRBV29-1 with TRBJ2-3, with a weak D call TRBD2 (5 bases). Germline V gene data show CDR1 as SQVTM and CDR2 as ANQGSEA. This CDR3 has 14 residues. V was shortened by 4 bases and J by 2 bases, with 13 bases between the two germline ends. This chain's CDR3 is CSVAEGLPTDTQYF. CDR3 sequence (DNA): TGCAGCGTTGCGGAAGGACTCCCCACAGATACGCAGTATTTT.

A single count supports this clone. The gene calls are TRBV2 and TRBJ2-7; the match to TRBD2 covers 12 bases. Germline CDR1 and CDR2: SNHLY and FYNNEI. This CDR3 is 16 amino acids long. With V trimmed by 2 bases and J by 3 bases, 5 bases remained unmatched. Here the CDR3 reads CASSERLAGVYYEQYF. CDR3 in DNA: TGTGCCAGCAGTGAAAGACTAGCGGGAGTCTACTACGAGCAGTACTTC.

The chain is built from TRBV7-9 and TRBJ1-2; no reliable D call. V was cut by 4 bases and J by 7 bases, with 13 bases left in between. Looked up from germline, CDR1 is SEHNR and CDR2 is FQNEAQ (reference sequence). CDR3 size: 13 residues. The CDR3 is CASSSLGAGGYTF. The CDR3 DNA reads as TGTGCCAGCAGCTCGTTAGGAGCGGGTGGCTACACCTTC.

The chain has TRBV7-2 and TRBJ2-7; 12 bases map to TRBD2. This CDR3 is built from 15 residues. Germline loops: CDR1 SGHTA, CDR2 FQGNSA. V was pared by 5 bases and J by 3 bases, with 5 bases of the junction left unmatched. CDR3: CASSPRTSGDYEQYF. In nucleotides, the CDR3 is TGTGCCAGCAGCCCCCGGACTAGCGGGGACTACGAGCAGTACTTC.

The CDR3 sequence is CASSLEEETQYF. As DNA, the CDR3 is TGTGCCAGCAGCTTAGAGGAGGAGACCCAGTACTTC. The genes are TRBV11-2 and TRBJ2-5; no firm D call. The CDR3 consists of 12 residues. V was cut by 0 bases and J by 5 bases, with 4 bases left in between. Germline CDR1 and CDR2: SGHAT and FQNNGV. The full variable domain, its missing parts supplied by reference TRBV11-2 and TRBJ2-5, is EAGVAQSPRYKIIEKRQSVAFWCNPISGHATLYWYQQILGQGPKLLIQFQNNGVVDDSQLPKDRFSAERLKGVDSTLKIQPAKLEDSAVYLCASSLEEETQYFGPGTRLLVL.

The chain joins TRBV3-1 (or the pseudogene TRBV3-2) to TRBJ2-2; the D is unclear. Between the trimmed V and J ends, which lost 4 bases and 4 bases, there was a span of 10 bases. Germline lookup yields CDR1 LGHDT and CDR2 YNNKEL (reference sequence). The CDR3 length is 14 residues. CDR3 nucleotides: TGTGCCAGCAGCCGTCTCCCCTTCACCGGGGAGCTGTTTTTT. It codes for CASSRLPFTGELFF.

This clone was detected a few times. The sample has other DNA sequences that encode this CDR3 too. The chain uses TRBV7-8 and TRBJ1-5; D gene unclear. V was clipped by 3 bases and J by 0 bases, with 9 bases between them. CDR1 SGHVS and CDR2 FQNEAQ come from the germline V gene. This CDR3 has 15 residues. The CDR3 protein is CASSFAVNSNQPQHF. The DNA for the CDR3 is TGTGCCAGCAGCTTTGCGGTAAATAGCAATCAGCCCCAGCATTTT. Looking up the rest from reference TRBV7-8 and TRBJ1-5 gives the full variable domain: GAGVSQSPRYKVAKRGQDVALRCDPISGHVSLFWYQQALGQGPEFLTYFQNEAQLDKSGLPSDRFFAERPEGSVSTLKIQRTQQEDSAVYLCASSFAVNSNQPQHFGDGTRLSIL.

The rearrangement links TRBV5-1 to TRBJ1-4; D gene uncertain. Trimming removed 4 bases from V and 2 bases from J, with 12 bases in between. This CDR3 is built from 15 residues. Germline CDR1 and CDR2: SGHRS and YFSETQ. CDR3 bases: TGCGCCAGCAGCCGCGGGGAGGCGACTAATGAAAAACTGTTTTTT. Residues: CASSRGEATNEKLFF.

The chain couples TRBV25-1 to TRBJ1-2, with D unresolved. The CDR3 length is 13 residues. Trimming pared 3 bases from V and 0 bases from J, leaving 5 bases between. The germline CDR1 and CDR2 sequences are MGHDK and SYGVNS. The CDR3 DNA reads TGTGCCAGCAGTGACCCCTCTAACTATGGCTACACCTTC. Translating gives CASSDPSNYGYTF.